The T cell receptor beta chain described here comes from a study of blood T cell repertoires in COVID-19. At the level of the study: The United States, Italy and Spain were the sources of the acute and convalescent COVID-19 samples. PBMCs, B-cell-depleted T cells, or T cells provided the cDNA or gDNA that made up the material.

This clone was observed a single time. Authors' analysis steps: Quantification of nucleated cells was approximated via reference gene primer amplification. Libraries were prepared by immunoSEQ multiplex PCR; TCRdb keeps only in-frame clonotypes and omits some of them. V and J calls and clone size follow that table, whereas D and trimming were derived from the DNA. The data show 240,000 or so clones, with about 86% seen just once and less than 4% held by the top ten. Sequenced input: peripheral blood. The sequence came from a woman between 25 and 40 years old who had recovered from COVID-19.

This CDR3 is CASSFWTGLYQPQHF. The CDR3 region has the DNA TGTGCCAGCAGCTTTTGGACAGGCCTCTATCAGCCCCAGCATTTT. The chain is built from TRBV5-8 and TRBJ1-5; 7 nucleotides agree with TRBD1. V lost 2 bases and J lost 5; bases outside the gene matches: 7. The CDR3 length is 15 residues. Looked up from germline, CDR1 is SGHTS and CDR2 is YDEGEE.